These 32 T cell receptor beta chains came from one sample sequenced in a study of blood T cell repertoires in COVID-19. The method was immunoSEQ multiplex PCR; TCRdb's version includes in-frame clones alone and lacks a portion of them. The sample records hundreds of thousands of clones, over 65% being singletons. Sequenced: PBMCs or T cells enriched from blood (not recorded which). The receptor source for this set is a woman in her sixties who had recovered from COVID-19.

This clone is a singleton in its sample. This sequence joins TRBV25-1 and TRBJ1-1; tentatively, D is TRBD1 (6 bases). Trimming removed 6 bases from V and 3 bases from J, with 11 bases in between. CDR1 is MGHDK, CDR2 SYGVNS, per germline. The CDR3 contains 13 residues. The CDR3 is CASRQGVDTEAFF. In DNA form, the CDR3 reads TGTGCCAGCAGACAGGGTGTGGACACTGAAGCTTTCTTT. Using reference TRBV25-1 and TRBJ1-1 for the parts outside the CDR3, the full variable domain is EADIYQTPRYLVIGTGKKITLECSQTMGHDKMYWYQQDPGMELHLIHYSYGVNSTEKGDLSSESTVSRIRTEHFPLTLESARPSHTSQYLCASRQGVDTEAFFGQGTRLTVV.

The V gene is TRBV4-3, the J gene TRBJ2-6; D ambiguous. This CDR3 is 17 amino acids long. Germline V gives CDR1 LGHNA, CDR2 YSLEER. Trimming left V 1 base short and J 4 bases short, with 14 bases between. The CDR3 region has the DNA TGCGCCAGCAGCCAAGCTACAATTCTGGAGGGGGCCAACGTCCTGACTTTC. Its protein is CASSQATILEGANVLTF.

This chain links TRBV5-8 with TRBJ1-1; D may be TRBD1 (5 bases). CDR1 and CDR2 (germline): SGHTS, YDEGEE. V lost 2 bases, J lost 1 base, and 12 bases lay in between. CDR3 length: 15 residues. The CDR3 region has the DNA TGTGCCAGCAGCTTTGAAGGGGTTGGGAACACTGAAGCTTTCTTT. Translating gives CASSFEGVGNTEAFF. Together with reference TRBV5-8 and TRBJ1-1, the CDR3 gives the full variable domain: EAGVTQSPTHLIKTRGQQATLRCSPISGHTSVYWYQQALGLGLQFLLWYDEGEERNRGNFPPRFSGRQFPNYSSELNVNALELEDSALYLCASSFEGVGNTEAFFGQGTRLTVV.

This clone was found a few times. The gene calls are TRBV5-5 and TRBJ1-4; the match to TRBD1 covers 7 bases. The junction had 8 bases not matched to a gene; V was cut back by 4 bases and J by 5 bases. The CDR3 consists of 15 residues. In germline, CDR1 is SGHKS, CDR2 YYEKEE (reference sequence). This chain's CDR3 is CASSGPGGSNEKLFF. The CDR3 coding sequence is TGTGCCAGCAGCGGGCCAGGGGGGTCGAATGAAAAACTGTTTTTT.

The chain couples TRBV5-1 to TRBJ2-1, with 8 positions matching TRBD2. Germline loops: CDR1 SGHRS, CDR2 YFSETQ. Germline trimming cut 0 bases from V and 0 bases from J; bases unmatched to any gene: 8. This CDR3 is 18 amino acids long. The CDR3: CASSLAATSESSYNEQFF. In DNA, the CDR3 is TGCGCCAGCAGCTTGGCGGCGACTAGCGAGAGCTCCTACAATGAGCAGTTCTTC.

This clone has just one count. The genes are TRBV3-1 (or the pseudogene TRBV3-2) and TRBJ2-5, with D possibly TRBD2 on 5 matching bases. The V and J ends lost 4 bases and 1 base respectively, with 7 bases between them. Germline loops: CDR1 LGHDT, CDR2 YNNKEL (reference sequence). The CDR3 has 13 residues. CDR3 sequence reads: CASSPGTQETQYF. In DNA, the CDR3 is TGTGCCAGCAGCCCGGGAACCCAAGAGACCCAGTACTTC.

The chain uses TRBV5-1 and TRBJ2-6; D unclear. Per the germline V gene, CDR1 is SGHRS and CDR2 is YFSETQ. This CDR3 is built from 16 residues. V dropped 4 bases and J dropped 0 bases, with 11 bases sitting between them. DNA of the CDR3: TGCGCCAGCAGCCTACCTAAAAACTCTGGGGCCAACGTCCTGACTTTC. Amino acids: CASSLPKNSGANVLTF. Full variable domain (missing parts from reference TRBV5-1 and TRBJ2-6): KAGVTQTPRYLIKTRGQQVTLSCSPISGHRSVSWYQQTPGQGLQFLFEYFSETQRNKGNFPGRFSGRQFSNSRSEMNVSTLELGDSALYLCASSLPKNSGANVLTFGAGSRLTVL.

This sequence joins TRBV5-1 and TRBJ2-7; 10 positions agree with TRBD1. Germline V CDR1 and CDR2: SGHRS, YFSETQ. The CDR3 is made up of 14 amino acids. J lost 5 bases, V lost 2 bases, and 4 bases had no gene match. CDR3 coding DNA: TGCGCCAGCAGCTTAAGACAGGGGGCGGACGAGCAGTACTTC. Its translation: CASSLRQGADEQYF.

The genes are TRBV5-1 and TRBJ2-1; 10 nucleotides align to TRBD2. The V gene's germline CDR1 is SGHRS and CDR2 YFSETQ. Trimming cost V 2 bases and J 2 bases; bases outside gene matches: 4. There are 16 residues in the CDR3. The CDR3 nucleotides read TGCGCCAGCAGCTTTGTGAGCGGGAGGGCCTACAATGAGCAGTTCTTC. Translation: CASSFVSGRAYNEQFF.

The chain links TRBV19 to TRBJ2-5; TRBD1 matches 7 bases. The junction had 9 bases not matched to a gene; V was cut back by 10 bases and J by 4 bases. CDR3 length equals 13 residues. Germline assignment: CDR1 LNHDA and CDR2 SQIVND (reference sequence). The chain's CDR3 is CATLDRWGETQYF. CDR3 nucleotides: TGTGCCACCCTGGACAGGTGGGGAGAGACCCAGTACTTC.

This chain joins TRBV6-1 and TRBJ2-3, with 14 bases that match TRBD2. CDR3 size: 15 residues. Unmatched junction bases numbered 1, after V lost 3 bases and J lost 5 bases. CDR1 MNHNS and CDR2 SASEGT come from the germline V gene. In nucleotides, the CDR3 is TGTGCCAGCAGTGACGGGACTAGCGGGAGAGATACGCAGTATTTT. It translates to CASSDGTSGRDTQYF.

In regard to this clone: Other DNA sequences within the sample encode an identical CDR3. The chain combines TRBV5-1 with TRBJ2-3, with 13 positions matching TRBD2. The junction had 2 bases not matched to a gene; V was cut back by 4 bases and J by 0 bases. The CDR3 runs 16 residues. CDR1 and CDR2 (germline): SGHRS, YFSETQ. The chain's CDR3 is CASSLGLAGSTDTQYF. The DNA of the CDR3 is TGCGCCAGCAGCCTGGGACTAGCGGGAAGCACAGATACGCAGTATTTT.

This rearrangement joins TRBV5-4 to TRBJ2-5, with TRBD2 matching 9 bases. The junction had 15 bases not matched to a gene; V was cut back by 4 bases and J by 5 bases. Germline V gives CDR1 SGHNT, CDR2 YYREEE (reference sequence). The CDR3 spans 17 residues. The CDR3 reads CASSPTPSGGNRETQYF. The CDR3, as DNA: TGTGCCAGCAGCCCAACCCCCAGCGGGGGGAACCGGGAGACCCAGTACTTC.

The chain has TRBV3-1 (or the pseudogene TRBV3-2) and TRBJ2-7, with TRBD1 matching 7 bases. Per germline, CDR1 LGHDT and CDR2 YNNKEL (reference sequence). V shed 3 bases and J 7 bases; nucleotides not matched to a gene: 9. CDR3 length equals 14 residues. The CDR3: CASSHWDRREEQYF. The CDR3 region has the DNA TGTGCCAGCAGCCATTGGGACAGAAGGGAGGAGCAGTACTTC.

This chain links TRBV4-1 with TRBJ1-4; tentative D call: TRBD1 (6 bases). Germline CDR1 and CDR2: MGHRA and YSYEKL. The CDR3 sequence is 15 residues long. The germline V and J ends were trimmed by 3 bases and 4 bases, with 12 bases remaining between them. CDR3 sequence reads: CASSHPDSLNEKLFF. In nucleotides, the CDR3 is TGCGCCAGCAGCCACCCGGACAGTCTTAATGAAAAACTGTTTTTT.

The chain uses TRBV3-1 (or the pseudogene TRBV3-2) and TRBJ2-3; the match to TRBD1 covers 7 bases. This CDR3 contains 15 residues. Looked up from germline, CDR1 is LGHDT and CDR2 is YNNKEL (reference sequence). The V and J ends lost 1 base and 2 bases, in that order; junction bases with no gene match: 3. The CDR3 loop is CASSQGQGPTDTQYF. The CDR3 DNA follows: TGTGCCAGCAGCCAAGGACAGGGACCCACAGATACGCAGTATTTT.

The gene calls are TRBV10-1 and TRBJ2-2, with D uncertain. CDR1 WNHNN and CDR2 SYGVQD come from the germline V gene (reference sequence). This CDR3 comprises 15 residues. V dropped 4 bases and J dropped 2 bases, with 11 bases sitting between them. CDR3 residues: CASSGAELNTGELFF. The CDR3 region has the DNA TGCGCCAGCAGTGGTGCAGAACTAAACACCGGGGAGCTGTTTTTT.

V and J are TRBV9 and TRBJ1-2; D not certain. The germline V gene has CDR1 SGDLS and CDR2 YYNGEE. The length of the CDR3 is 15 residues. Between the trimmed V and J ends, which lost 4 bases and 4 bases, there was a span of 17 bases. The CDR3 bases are TGTGCCAGCAGCCGGGCGGGAGCCGGAGTCTATGGCTACACCTTC. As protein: CASSRAGAGVYGYTF.

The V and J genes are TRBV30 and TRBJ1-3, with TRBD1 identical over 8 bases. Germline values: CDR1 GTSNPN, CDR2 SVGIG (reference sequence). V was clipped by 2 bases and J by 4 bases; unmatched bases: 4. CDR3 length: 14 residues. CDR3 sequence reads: CAWSRQGPGNTIYF. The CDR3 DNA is TGTGCCTGGAGTCGACAGGGGCCCGGAAACACCATATATTTT.

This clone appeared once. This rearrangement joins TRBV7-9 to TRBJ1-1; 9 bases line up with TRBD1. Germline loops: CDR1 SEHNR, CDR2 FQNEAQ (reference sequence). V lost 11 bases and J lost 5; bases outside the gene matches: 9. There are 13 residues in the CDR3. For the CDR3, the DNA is TGTGCCGGGAGTGGGACAGGGACTACTGAAGCTTTCTTT. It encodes CAGSGTGTTEAFF.

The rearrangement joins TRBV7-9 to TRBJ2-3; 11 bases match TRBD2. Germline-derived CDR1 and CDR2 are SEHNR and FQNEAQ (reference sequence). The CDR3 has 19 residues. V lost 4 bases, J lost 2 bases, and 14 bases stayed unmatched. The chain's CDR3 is CASSYPEQTSGAFTDTQYF. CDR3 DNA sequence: TGTGCCAGCAGCTACCCCGAACAGACTAGCGGGGCATTCACAGATACGCAGTATTTT.

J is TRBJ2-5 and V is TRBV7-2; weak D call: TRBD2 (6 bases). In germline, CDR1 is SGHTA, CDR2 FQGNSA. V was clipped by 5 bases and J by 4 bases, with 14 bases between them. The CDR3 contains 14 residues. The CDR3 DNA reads TGTGCCAGCAGCAGTCCTCCGGGACTAGAGACCCAGTACTTC. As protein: CASSSPPGLETQYF.

CDR3 DNA: TGCGCCAGCAGCCAAAATCCGGGACTAGCGGGAAATGAGCAGTTCTTC. Encoded protein: CASSQNPGLAGNEQFF. The rearrangement links TRBV4-1 to TRBJ2-1; 13 bases match TRBD2. Trimming took 2 bases from V and 7 from J; bases not matched to a gene: 5. This CDR3 has 16 residues. Germline-derived CDR1 and CDR2 are MGHRA and YSYEKL.

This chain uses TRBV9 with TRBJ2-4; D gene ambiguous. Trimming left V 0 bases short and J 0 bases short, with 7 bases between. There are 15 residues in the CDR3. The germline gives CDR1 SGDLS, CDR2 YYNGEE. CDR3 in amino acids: CASSVAGAAKNIQYF. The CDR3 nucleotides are TGTGCCAGCAGCGTAGCTGGAGCAGCCAAAAACATTCAGTACTTC. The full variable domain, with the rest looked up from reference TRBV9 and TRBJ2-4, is DSGVTQTPKHLITATGQRVTLRCSPRSGDLSVYWYQQSLDQGLQFLIQYYNGEERAKGNILERFSAQQFPDLHSELNLSSLELGDSALYFCASSVAGAAKNIQYFGAGTRLSVL.

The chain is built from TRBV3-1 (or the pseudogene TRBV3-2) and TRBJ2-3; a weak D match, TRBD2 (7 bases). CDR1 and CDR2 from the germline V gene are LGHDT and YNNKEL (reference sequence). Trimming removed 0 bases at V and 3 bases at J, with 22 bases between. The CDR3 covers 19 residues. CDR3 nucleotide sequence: TGTGCCAGCAGCCAAGAAGGCCCTTGGGGGGGGGCCGGAACAGATACGCAGTATTTT. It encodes CASSQEGPWGGAGTDTQYF.

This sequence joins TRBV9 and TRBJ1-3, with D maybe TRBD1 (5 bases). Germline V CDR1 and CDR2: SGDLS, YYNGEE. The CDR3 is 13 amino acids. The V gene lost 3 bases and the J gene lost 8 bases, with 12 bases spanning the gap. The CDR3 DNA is TGTGCCAGCAGCGCCTCCCGGGGGGACACCATATATTTT. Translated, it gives CASSASRGDTIYF.

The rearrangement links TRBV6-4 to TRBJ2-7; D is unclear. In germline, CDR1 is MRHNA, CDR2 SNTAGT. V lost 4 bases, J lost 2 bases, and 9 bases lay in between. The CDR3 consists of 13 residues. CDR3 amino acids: CASSASGAYEQYF. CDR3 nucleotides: TGTGCCAGCAGTGCTTCTGGAGCCTACGAGCAGTACTTC.

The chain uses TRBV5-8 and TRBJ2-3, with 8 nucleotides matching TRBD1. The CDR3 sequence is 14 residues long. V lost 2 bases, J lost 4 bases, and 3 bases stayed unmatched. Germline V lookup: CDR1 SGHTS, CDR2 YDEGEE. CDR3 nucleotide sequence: TGTGCCAGCAGCTTCCCGACAGGGGCAGATACGCAGTATTTT. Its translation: CASSFPTGADTQYF. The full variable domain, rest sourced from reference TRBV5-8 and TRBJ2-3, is EAGVTQSPTHLIKTRGQQATLRCSPISGHTSVYWYQQALGLGLQFLLWYDEGEERNRGNFPPRFSGRQFPNYSSELNVNALELEDSALYLCASSFPTGADTQYFGPGTRLTVL.

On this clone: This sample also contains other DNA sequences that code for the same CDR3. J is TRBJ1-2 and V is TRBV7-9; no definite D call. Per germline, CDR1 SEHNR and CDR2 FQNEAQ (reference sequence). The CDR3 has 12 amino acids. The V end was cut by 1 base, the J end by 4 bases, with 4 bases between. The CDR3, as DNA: TGTGCCAGCAGCTTAGGAGCCTATGGCTACACCTTC. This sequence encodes CASSLGAYGYTF.

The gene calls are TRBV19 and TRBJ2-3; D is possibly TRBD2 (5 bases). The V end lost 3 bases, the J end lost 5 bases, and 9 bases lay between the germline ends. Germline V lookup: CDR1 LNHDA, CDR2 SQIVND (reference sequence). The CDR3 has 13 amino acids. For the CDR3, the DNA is TGTGCCAGTAGTATCGGTCGGGGAGATACGCAGTATTTT. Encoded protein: CASSIGRGDTQYF.

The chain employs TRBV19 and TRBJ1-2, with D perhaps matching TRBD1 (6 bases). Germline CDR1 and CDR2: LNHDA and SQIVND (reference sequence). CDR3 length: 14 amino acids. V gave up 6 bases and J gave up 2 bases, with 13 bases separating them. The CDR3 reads CASRAQGRNYGYTF. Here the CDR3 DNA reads TGTGCCAGTAGAGCCCAGGGGAGAAACTATGGCTACACCTTC.

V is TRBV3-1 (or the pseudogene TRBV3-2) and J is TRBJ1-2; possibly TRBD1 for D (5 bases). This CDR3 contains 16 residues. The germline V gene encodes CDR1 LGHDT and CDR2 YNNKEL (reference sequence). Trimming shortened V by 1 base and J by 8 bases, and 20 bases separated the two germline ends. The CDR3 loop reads CASSQGAQVPLSGYTF. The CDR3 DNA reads TGTGCCAGCAGCCAAGGAGCACAGGTCCCACTGTCGGGCTACACCTTC.